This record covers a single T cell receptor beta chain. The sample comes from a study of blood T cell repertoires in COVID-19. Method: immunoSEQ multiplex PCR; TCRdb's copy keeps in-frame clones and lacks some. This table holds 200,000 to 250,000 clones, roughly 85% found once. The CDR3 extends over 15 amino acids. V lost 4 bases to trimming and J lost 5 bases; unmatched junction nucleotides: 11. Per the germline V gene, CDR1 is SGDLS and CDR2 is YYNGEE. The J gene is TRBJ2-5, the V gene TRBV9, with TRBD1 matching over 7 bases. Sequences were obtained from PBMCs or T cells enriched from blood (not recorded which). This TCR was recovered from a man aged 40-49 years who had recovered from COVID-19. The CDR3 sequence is CASSPEGVRGETQYF. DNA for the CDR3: TGTGCCAGCAGCCCGGAAGGGGTCAGGGGGGAGACCCAGTACTTC.